The source of this T cell receptor beta chain is a study of post-analysis software for immune sequencing data. Study in general: Several disease courses (relapsing-remitting, secondary progressive and progressive-relapsing) of multiple sclerosis were included.

Tagging with unique molecular identifiers was a feature of the TCR beta cDNA libraries. With about 0.95 to 10 million T cells as the source, a few hundred thousand cDNA molecules resulted. TCRdb processed the PCR reads anew with MiXCR; each CDR3 protein has one entry. This table holds about 770,000 distinct CDR3 sequences, around 42% found once. Overall study findings and caveats: Co-batched samples clustered tightly together by F measure. For normalized Chao1 diversity, multiple sclerosis patients scored significantly lower than controls did.

Concerning this clonotype itself: Its antigen is as yet unknown.

Input material: blood. The sequence came from a girl aged 5-17 years with multiple sclerosis.

The DNA of the CDR3 is TGCAGCGTGGGCCCGGGTTCCACAGATACGCAGTATTTT. It yields the protein CSVGPGSTDTQYF. V and J are TRBV29-1 and TRBJ2-3; D is unresolved. Germline lookup yields CDR1 SQVTM and CDR2 ANQGSEA. The CDR3 is 13 amino acids. Trimming stripped 6 bases from V and 2 bases from J, with 12 bases between.